Listed below are T cell receptor beta chains from one sample, sequenced in a study of cytomegalovirus exposure and HLA in healthy donors. Sequenced by immunoSEQ multiplex PCR; TCRdb stores in-frame clones only, minus some. In all, the sample yields approximately 100,000 clones. Material for sequencing was PBMCs. These receptors were obtained from a man aged 50-60 years in good health and CMV-seropositive. Both conserved end residues are part of each CDR3. The D gene is left open where the match is weak.

j_call d_call v_call cdr3_nt cdr3_aa
TRBJ2-3 NA TRBV5-1 TGCGCCAGCAGCTTTCAGGACACAGATACGCAGTATTTT CASSFQDTDTQYF
TRBJ2-2 NA TRBV7-7 TGTGCTAGCAGCCGTACAGAGACCGGGGAGCTGTTTTTT CASSRTETGELFF
TRBJ2-3 NA TRBV4-2 TGTGCCAGCAGCCAAGAGTCGAGCACAGATACGCAGTATTTT CASSQESSTDTQYF
TRBJ2-1 NA TRBV9 TGTGCCAGCAGCGTAGAGGCTAGCTCCTACAATGAGCAGTTCTTC CASSVEASSYNEQFF
TRBJ2-5 TRBD1 TRBV2 TGTGCCAGCAGCGCGGGACAGGGGGCTCTGGAGACCCAGTACTTC CASSAGQGALETQYF
TRBJ1-2 NA TRBV2 TGTGCCAGCAGTGGAGGAAGCGGCTACACCTTC CASSGGSGYTF
TRBJ2-7 NA TRBV9 TGTGCCAGCAGCGTAGCGGCGGGGTATGGCGAGCAGTACTTC CASSVAAGYGEQYF
TRBJ1-2 NA TRBV30 TGTGCCTGGAGTGTAGTAGGGGACTATGGCTACACCTTC CAWSVVGDYGYTF
TRBJ2-7 TRBD2 TRBV5-1 TGCGCCAGCAGCTTGCGGGGGGACGACTACGAGCAGTACTTC CASSLRGDDYEQYF
TRBJ2-7 NA TRBV19 TGTGCCAGTAGTATAGATGCGCAGACAGCTTACGAGCAGTACTTC CASSIDAQTAYEQYF
TRBJ2-3 TRBD2 TRBV30 TGTGCCTGGAGTGTTTATCTTCTAGCGGGGTATCCCACAGATACGCAGTATTTT CAWSVYLLAGYPTDTQYF
TRBJ2-5 TRBD2 TRBV6-5 TGTGCCAGCAGCCTCGGGACTAGCGGCGGGGAGACCCAGTACTTC CASSLGTSGGETQYF
TRBJ1-1 TRBD1 TRBV18 TGTGCCAGCTCACCAGACAGGGGGGAAGCTTTCTTT CASSPDRGEAFF
TRBJ2-1 TRBD2 TRBV7-8 TGTGCCAGCAGCTCTAGGACTAGCGGGAGGTCCACCTACAATGAGCAGTTCTTC CASSSRTSGRSTYNEQFF
TRBJ1-5 NA TRBV7-2 TGTGCCAGCAGAACGGGAGGGGATCAGCCCCAGCATTTT CASRTGGDQPQHF
TRBJ1-1 NA TRBV5-6 TGTGCCAGCAGCCCCTCGCCTATGAACACTGAAGCTTTCTTT CASSPSPMNTEAFF
TRBJ1-1 NA TRBV29-1 TGCAGCGTTACCAGGGACACTAGAATGAACACTGAAGCTTTCTTT CSVTRDTRMNTEAFF
TRBJ2-3 TRBD1 TRBV5-5 TGTGCCAGCAGCTATAGACAGGGCCTAGCAGATACGCAGTATTTT CASSYRQGLADTQYF
TRBJ2-1 NA TRBV6-5 TGTGCCAGCAGTTACGTCCGAGGGGGGGGTAATGAGCAGTTCTTC CASSYVRGGGNEQFF
TRBJ2-3 TRBD2 TRBV19 TGTGCCAGTAGTATCCGGGGGGACGGCACAGATACGCAGTATTTT CASSIRGDGTDTQYF
TRBJ2-3 TRBD2 TRBV30 TGTGCCTGGGGTCTAGCGGCACGTCCAGATACGCAGTATTTT CAWGLAARPDTQYF
TRBJ1-5 NA TRBV6-6 TGTGCCAGCACTATTCCGGGGAGCCATCAGCCCCAGCATTTT CASTIPGSHQPQHF
TRBJ2-3 NA TRBV11-3 TGTGCCAGCAGCTTAGGGAGACAGACAGATACGCAGTATTTT CASSLGRQTDTQYF
TRBJ1-2 TRBD1 TRBV11-3 TGTGCCAGCAGCGCCCGGGACAGGGCGCGTAATGGCTACACCTTC CASSARDRARNGYTF
TRBJ1-1 TRBD1 TRBV18 TGTGCCAGCTCACCCAGGGGGTTTGGCACTGAAGCTTTCTTT CASSPRGFGTEAFF
TRBJ1-2 TRBD1 TRBV9 TGTGCCAGCAGCGTAGCTACGACAGGGTACGGCTACACCTTC CASSVATTGYGYTF
TRBJ1-1 NA TRBV4-3 TGCGCCAGCAGCCATTTCAGTCGCACGCAGACTAGTGAAGCTTTCTTT CASSHFSRTQTSEAFF
TRBJ2-1 TRBD2 TRBV7-8 TGTGCCAGCAGCTTACCTCTCCGACTAGCGGGAGGATCGAAGGAGCAGTTCTTC CASSLPLRLAGGSKEQFF
TRBJ2-2 TRBD2 TRBV12-5 TGTGCTAGTGGTTTCATAGCCGGGACTAGCGAAACACCGGGGACCGGGGAGCTGTTTTTT CASGFIAGTSETPGTGELFF
TRBJ2-7 TRBD2 TRBV28 TGTGCCAGCATTTCGGCTAGCGGGGCATCCTACGAGCAGTACTTC CASISASGASYEQYF
TRBJ2-7 NA TRBV28 TGTGCCAGCAGTAGCCCGGGACATGCCCCGTACGAGCAGTACTTC CASSSPGHAPYEQYF
TRBJ1-5 TRBD1 TRBV6-1 TGTGCCAGCAGTAGTAGACAGGGCCGGGATCAGCCCCAGCATTTT CASSSRQGRDQPQHF
TRBJ1-2 NA TRBV15 TGTGCCACCAGCAGAGATCAGGGTCGGGCCACCTTC CATSRDQGRATF
TRBJ2-5 NA TRBV6-1 TGTGCCAGCAGCCACGGGGAGACCCAGTACTTC CASSHGETQYF
TRBJ1-4 TRBD1 TRBV6-5 TGTGCCAGCAGACAGGGGGGGGCTAATGAAAAACTGTTTTTT CASRQGGANEKLFF
TRBJ1-1 NA TRBV7-2 TGTGCCAGCAGCTTCACAGGGACTAGCCTGAACACTGAAGCTTTCTTT CASSFTGTSLNTEAFF
TRBJ2-1 NA TRBV11-3 TGTGCCAGCAGCCACTGGAGAGGGGGGGGAGCCTACAATGAGCAGTTCTTC CASSHWRGGGAYNEQFF
TRBJ1-5 TRBD1 TRBV6-1 TGTGCCAGCAGCACTTTACAGGGGGCTCAGCCCCAGCATTTT CASSTLQGAQPQHF
TRBJ1-1 NA TRBV19 TGTGCCAGTAGTCAAACGGGGGGGAGCACTGAAGCTTTCTTT CASSQTGGSTEAFF
TRBJ2-1 TRBD1 TRBV5-1 TGCGCCAGCAGCTCCCTAGGGACAGGGGGTTGGTTCTTC CASSSLGTGGWFF
TRBJ1-2 NA TRBV4-3 TGCGCCAGCAGCCAAGGAAGGGGGTTAGGACGTTCTTATGGCTACACCTTC CASSQGRGLGRSYGYTF
TRBJ1-2 NA TRBV5-1 TGCGCCAGCAGCTTGGCGTACAGTCGTTCAGCCTTCGATGGCTACACCTTC CASSLAYSRSAFDGYTF
TRBJ1-5 TRBD1 TRBV5-8 TGTGCCAGCAACTTGGGCGAAGGGGGCCATCAGCCCCAGCATTTT CASNLGEGGHQPQHF
TRBJ1-3 NA TRBV10-3 TGTGCCATCAGGGAGGAGAGCTCTGGAAACACCATATATTTT CAIREESSGNTIYF
TRBJ1-2 NA TRBV7-9 TGTGCCAGCAGCCACGGCGGGTGGGGGCTCTATGGCTACACCTTC CASSHGGWGLYGYTF
TRBJ2-2 TRBD2 TRBV11-3 TGTGCCAGCAGCTTAGAATTAGGACTAGCGGGAGACACCGGGGAGCTGTTTTTT CASSLELGLAGDTGELFF